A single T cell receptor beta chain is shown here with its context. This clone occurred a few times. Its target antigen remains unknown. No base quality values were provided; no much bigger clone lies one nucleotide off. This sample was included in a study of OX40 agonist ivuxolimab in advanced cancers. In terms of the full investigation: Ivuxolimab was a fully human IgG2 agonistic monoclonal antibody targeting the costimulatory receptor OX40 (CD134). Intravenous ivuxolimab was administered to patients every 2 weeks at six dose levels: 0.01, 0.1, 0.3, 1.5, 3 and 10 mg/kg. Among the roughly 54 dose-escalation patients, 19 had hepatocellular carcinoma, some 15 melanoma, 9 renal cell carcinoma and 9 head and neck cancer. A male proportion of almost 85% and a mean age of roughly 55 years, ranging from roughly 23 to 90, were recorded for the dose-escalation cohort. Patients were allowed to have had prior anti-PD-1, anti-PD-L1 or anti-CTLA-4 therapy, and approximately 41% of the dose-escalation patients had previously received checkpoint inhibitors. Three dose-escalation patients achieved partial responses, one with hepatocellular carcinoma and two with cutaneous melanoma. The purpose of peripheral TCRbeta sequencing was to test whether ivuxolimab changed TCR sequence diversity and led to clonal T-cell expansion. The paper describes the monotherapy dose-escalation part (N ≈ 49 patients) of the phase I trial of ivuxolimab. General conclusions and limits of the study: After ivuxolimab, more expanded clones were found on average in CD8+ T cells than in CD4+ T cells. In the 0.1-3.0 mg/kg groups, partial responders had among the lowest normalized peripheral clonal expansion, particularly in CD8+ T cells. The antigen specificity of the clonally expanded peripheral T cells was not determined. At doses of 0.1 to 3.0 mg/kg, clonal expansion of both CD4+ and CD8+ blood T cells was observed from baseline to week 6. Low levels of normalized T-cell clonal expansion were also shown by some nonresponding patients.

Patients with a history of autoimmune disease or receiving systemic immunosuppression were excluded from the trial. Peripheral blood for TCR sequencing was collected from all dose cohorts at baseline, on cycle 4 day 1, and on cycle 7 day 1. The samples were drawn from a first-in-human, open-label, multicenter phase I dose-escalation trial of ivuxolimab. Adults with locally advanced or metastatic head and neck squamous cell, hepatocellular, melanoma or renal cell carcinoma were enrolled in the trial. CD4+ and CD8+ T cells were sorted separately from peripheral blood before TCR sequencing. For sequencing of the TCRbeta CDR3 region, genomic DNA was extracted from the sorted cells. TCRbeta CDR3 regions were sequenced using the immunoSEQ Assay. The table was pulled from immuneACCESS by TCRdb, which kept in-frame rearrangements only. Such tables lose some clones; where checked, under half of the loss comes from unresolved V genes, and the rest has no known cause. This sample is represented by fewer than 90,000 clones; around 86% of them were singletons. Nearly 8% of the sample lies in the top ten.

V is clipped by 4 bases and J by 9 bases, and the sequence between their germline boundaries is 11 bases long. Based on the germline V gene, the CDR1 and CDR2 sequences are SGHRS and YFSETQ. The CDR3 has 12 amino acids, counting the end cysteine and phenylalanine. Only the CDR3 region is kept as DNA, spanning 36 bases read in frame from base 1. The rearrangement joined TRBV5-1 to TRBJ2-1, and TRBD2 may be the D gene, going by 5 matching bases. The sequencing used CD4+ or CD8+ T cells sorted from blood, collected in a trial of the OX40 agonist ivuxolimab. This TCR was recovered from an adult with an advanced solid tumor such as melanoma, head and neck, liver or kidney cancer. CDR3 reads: CASSTTRLEQFF. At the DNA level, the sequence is TGCGCCAGCAGCACTACTAGACTTGAGCAGTTCTTC. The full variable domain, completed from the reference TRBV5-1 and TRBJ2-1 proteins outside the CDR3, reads KAGVTQTPRYLIKTRGQQVTLSCSPISGHRSVSWYQQTPGQGLQFLFEYFSETQRNKGNFPGRFSGRQFSNSRSEMNVSTLELGDSALYLCASSTTRLEQFFGPGTRLTVL.